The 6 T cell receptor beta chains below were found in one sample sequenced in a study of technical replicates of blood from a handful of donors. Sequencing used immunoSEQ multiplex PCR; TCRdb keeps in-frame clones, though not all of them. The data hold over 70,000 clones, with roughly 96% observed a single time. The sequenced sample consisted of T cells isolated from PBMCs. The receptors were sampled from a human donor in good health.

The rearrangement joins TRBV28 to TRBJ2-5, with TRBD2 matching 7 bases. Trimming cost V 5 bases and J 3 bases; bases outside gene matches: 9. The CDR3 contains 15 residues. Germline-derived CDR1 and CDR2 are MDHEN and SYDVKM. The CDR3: CASSPGMGLKETQYF. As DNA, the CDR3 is TGTGCCAGCAGTCCGGGGATGGGACTAAAAGAGACCCAGTACTTC.

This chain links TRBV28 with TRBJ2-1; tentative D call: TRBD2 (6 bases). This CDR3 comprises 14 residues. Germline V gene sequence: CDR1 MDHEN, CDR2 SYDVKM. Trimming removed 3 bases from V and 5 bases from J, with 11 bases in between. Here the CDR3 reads CASSFGGDHNEQFF. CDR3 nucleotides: TGTGCCAGCAGTTTTGGCGGGGACCACAATGAGCAGTTCTTC.

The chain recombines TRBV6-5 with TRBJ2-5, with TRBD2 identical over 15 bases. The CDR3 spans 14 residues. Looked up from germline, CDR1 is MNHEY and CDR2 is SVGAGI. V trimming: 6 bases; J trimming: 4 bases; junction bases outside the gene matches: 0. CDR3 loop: CASRGLAGGETQYF. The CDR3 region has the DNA TGTGCCAGCAGGGGACTAGCGGGAGGAGAGACCCAGTACTTC.

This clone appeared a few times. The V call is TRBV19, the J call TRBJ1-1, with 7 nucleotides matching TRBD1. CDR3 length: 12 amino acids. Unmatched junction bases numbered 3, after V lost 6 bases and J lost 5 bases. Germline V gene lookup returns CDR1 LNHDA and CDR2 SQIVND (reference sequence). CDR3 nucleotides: TGTGCCAGTAGCGACAGGGTTACTGAAGCTTTCTTT. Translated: CASSDRVTEAFF.

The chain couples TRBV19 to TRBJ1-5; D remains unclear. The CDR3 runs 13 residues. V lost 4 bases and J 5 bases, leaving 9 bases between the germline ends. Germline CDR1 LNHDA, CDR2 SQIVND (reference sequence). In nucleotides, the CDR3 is TGTGCCAGTAGTACCCGAAGCTATCAGCCCCAGCATTTT. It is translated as CASSTRSYQPQHF.

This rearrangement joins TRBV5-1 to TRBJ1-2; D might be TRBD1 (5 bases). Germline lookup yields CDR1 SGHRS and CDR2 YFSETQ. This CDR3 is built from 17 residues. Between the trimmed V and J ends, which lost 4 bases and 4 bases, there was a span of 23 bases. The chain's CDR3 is CASSIDSPVPSSYGYTF. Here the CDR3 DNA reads TGCGCCAGCAGCATAGACAGCCCGGTTCCATCGAGCTATGGCTACACCTTC.